These 14 T cell receptor beta chains were sequenced from one sample in a study of OX40 agonist ivuxolimab in advanced cancers. Data came from immunoSEQ multiplex PCR; TCRdb stores just in-frame clones and leaves some out. Here the sample spans 70,000 or so clones, 70% to 90% being singletons. The sequenced sample was CD4+ or CD8+ T cells sorted from blood, obtained in a trial of the OX40 agonist ivuxolimab. The receptor source for this set is an adult with an advanced solid tumor such as melanoma, head and neck, liver or kidney cancer.

The rearrangement uses TRBV19 and TRBJ1-4; TRBD1 might be the D (6 bases). The CDR3 contains 13 residues. V was cut by 9 bases and J by 4 bases, with 12 bases left in between. CDR1 and CDR2 from the germline V gene are LNHDA and SQIVND (reference sequence). The CDR3 is CASNRASNEKLFF. The CDR3 nucleotides are TGTGCCAGCAACAGGGCTAGTAATGAAAAACTGTTTTTT.

This chain links TRBV4-3 with TRBJ2-3; D is undetermined. Germline CDR1 and CDR2: LGHNA and YSLEER. Deletions cut 5 bases from V and 4 bases from J, with 10 bases between. The CDR3 is 13 residues long. CDR3 nucleotide sequence: TGCGCCAGCAGCGACCGTACCGCAGATACGCAGTATTTT. This codes for CASSDRTADTQYF.

The rearrangement links TRBV2 to TRBJ1-6; a weak D match, TRBD1 (6 bases). The germline V gene has CDR1 SNHLY and CDR2 FYNNEI. CDR3 length: 14 residues. Trimming took 4 bases from V and 7 from J, leaving 11 bases between them. The CDR3: CASSGDTSNSPLHF. The CDR3 coding sequence is TGTGCCAGCAGTGGGGACACTTCGAATTCACCCCTCCACTTT.

The V and J genes are TRBV10-3 and TRBJ2-3, with D maybe TRBD2 (6 bases). V dropped 10 bases and J dropped 1 base, with 12 bases sitting between them. This CDR3 has 13 amino acids. Germline loops: CDR1 ENHRY, CDR2 SYGVKD. This CDR3 is CATGPSGTDTQYF. CDR3 coding DNA: TGTGCCACCGGGCCTAGCGGCACAGATACGCAGTATTTT.

This clone appeared a few times. In DNA form, the CDR3 reads TGCAGCGTTGAGGGGAGTAGACAGTTAGCTAACTATGGCTACACCTTC. Translating it yields CSVEGSRQLANYGYTF. V and J are TRBV29-1 and TRBJ1-2; D is perhaps TRBD1 (5 bases). The CDR3 runs to 16 residues. Trimming took 3 bases from V and 0 from J, leaving 17 bases between them. Per the germline V gene, CDR1 is SQVTM and CDR2 is ANQGSEA.

This clone appeared once. V and J are TRBV6-1 and TRBJ2-3; TRBD2 agrees at 9 bases. Germline trimming cut 6 bases from V and 8 bases from J; bases unmatched to any gene: 3. CDR1 MNHNS and CDR2 SASEGT come from the germline V gene. The CDR3 length is 12 residues. This CDR3 is CASRPSGVTQYF. The CDR3 bases are TGTGCCAGCAGGCCTAGCGGGGTTACGCAGTATTTT.

The chain uses TRBV6-4 and TRBJ2-3, with D perhaps matching TRBD2 (6 bases). V shed 2 bases and J shed 4 bases, with 25 bases lying between them. The CDR3 runs to 19 residues. Germline CDR1 and CDR2: MRHNA and SNTAGT. The CDR3 is CASSDKEPPRDAGADTQYF. The CDR3 coding sequence is TGTGCCAGCAGTGACAAGGAACCCCCGCGGGACGCGGGCGCAGATACGCAGTATTTT.

The chain recombines TRBV6-5 with TRBJ1-1; D is ambiguous. Trimming took 2 bases from V and 0 from J, leaving 10 bases between them. CDR1 and CDR2 (germline): MNHEY, SVGAGI. This CDR3 comprises 15 residues. CDR3 sequence reads: CASSYKVLMNTEAFF. The CDR3 nucleotides read TGTGCCAGCAGTTACAAGGTCCTCATGAACACTGAAGCTTTCTTT.

This clone was observed a single time. J is TRBJ2-1 and V is TRBV9, with D perhaps assigned TRBD1 or TRBD2 (7 bases each). V lost 1 base to trimming and J lost 5 bases, with 16 bases between them. The CDR3 has 16 amino acids. Germline-derived CDR1 and CDR2 are SGDLS and YYNGEE. CDR3 in DNA: TGTGCCAGCAGCGTAAGTTTCCAGGGGGGGAACAATGAGCAGTTCTTC. This sequence encodes CASSVSFQGGNNEQFF. The variable domain in full, with the rest retrieved from reference TRBV9 and TRBJ2-1, is DSGVTQTPKHLITATGQRVTLRCSPRSGDLSVYWYQQSLDQGLQFLIQYYNGEERAKGNILERFSAQQFPDLHSELNLSSLELGDSALYFCASSVSFQGGNNEQFFGPGTRLTVL.

The chain employs TRBV5-3 and TRBJ2-3; D is tentatively TRBD1 or TRBD2 (5 bases each). TRBV5-3 is labeled an ORF, and its function is uncertain. The CDR3 consists of 18 residues. V was clipped by 8 bases and J by 1 base, with 26 bases between them. The CDR3 DNA reads TGTGCCAGGACCCGGGACGGCTGGCAACGGGGTGGCACAGATACGCAGTATTTT. This translates into CARTRDGWQRGGTDTQYF.

This clone showed up just once. V gene TRBV11-2 combines with J gene TRBJ2-7; 9 bases line up with TRBD1. The germline CDR1 and CDR2 sequences are SGHAT and FQNNGV. With 1 base clipped from V and 2 bases from J, the junction kept 9 bases outside the gene matches. The CDR3 runs 17 residues. In DNA, the CDR3 is TGTGCCAGCAGCTTAGGCCTACAGGGGGCTCTTACCTACGAGCAGTACTTC. This gives the protein CASSLGLQGALTYEQYF.

The genes are TRBV10-3 and TRBJ1-3, with a weak D call TRBD1 (5 bases). Trimming took off 0 bases at V and 0 bases at J, with 9 bases between the two ends. The CDR3 covers 16 residues. Looked up from germline, CDR1 is ENHRY and CDR2 is SYGVKD. For the CDR3, the DNA is TGTGCCATCAGTGAGTCAGGGACGTACTCTGGAAACACCATATATTTT. Translated, it gives CAISESGTYSGNTIYF.

J is TRBJ2-3 and V is TRBV4-1; D gene uncertain. The V end lost 0 bases, the J end lost 2 bases, and 6 bases lay between the germline ends. CDR3 length: 14 residues. CDR1 and CDR2 (germline): MGHRA, YSYEKL. CDR3 protein: CASSQDAFTDTQYF. CDR3 DNA sequence: TGCGCCAGCAGCCAAGACGCCTTCACAGATACGCAGTATTTT.

This clone is a singleton in its sample. The V call is TRBV4-1, the J call TRBJ2-3; the D gene is possibly TRBD1 (5 bases). This CDR3 has 15 amino acids. The germline gives CDR1 MGHRA, CDR2 YSYEKL. The V end was cut by 1 base, the J end by 9 bases, with 17 bases between. For the CDR3, the DNA is TGCGCCAGCAGCCAAGTATCGGCAGGGCAAGTCACGCAGTATTTT. This sequence encodes CASSQVSAGQVTQYF.